The clone carrying this TCR beta chain has a count of ten or more. This entry belongs to a study of T cell repertoires in cytomegalovirus infection. TCRdb recomputed calls from the reads with MiXCR, one row per CDR3 protein. Of roughly 180,000 distinct CDR3 sequences detected, approximately 18% appear once; the ten largest clones hold around 25%. Germline values: CDR1 DFQATT, CDR2 SNEGSKA (reference sequence). This CDR3 is built from 15 residues. V lost 0 bases, J lost 3 bases, and 6 bases stayed unmatched. V and J are TRBV20-1 and TRBJ1-1; 8 positions agree with TRBD1. This clonotype was sampled from a human donor in good health (CMV status not recorded). Some clones in this sample may be carry-over from other donors' samples. Material for sequencing was CD8+ T cells from PBMCs. Here the CDR3 DNA reads TGCAGTGCTAGAGATACAGGGGGTTGGTACACTGAAGCTTTCTTT. Its translation is CSARDTGGWYTEAFF.